This TCR beta chain was identified in a study of T cells after somatic rescue of genetic block. Assay: immunoSEQ multiplex PCR; the TCRdb copy retains only in-frame clones and omits some. Here the sample spans more than 12,000 clones, 70% to 85% being singletons. Germline V gene data show CDR1 as SQVTM and CDR2 as ANQGSEA. CDR3 length: 13 amino acids. Trimming removed 3 bases from V and 5 bases from J, with 11 bases in between. Sequenced input: peripheral blood mononuclear cells (PBMCs). The clonotype originates from a boy between 10 and 17 years old. This rearrangement joins TRBV29-1 to TRBJ1-3; D gene unclear. This chain's CDR3 is CSVERRDRNTIYF. CDR3 bases: TGCAGCGTTGAGAGGAGGGATCGAAACACCATATATTTT. Combining the CDR3 with reference TRBV29-1 and TRBJ1-3 gives the whole variable domain SAVISQKPSRDICQRGTSLTIQCQVDSQVTMMFWYRQQPGQSLTLIATANQGSEATYESGFVIDKFPISRPNLTFSTLTVSNMSPEDSSIYLCSVERRDRNTIYFGEGSWLTVV.